This T cell receptor beta chain was captured by sequencing in a study of OX40 agonist ivuxolimab in advanced cancers. At the level of the study: As their treatment, patients were administered ivuxolimab, an agonistic anti-OX40 (CD134) antibody. Findings and limits, study-wide: Normalized expansion of T-cell clones was also low for some nonresponders.

To note about this clone: As yet, its antigen is unknown.

The V gene's germline CDR1 is SQVTM and CDR2 ANQGSEA. Between the trimmed V and J ends, which lost 7 bases and 0 bases, there was a span of 12 bases. The CDR3 has 14 amino acids. Clones were read by immunoSEQ multiplex PCR, and TCRdb kept only the in-frame ones, dropping some. The sample contains tens of thousands of clones, 80% to 95% of which appear only once. At cycle 4 day 1, cycle 7 day 1, and baseline, blood was sampled. The rearrangement joins TRBV29-1 to TRBJ1-4, with D possibly matching TRBD1 (6 bases). The sequence was collected from an adult with an advanced solid tumor such as melanoma, head and neck, liver or kidney cancer. The sample consisted of CD4+ or CD8+ T cells sorted from blood, taken in a trial of the OX40 agonist ivuxolimab. The CDR3 DNA reads as TGCAGCGCCGTGACAGGAGCAACTAATGAAAAACTGTTTTTT. Residues: CSAVTGATNEKLFF.